This TCR beta chain was profiled in a study of T cell repertoires in cytomegalovirus infection (dated by TCRdb to between 2019 and 2020). General notes on the study: The HLA type of each donor mattered for the analysis, because public TCR beta signatures pointed to carriage of CMV infection along with the matching HLA type.

Overall results and qualifications from the work: Carriers of CMV infection plus the relevant HLA type were discriminated by the cumulative frequency of public TCR beta family members in the study cohort and in an independent roughly 370-donor cohort. The ex vivo response was dominated by HLA-C-restricted CMV-specific TCR beta clonotypes, and the single most frequent clonotype in two of eight donors was supplied by these HLA-C-restricted clonotypes.

Note on this clonotype: This receptor's antigen is unknown. No much larger clonotype is one base removed from it; base qualities were not supplied.

Instrument on record: Illumina HiSeq 1500. Using fastp at Q25 and MiXCR, TCRdb reprocessed the public reads and kept productive beta chains. Rows merge per CDR3 protein into single entries with the most common DNA and genes. The sample table contains about 490,000 distinct CDR3 sequences; only one count was recorded for 26% of them. The ten largest clones represent around 14% of the sample. The junction shows trimming of 3 bases on V and 0 bases on J, and the gene matches do not reach 2 bases of it. CDR1 and CDR2 are read off the germline V gene as SGDLS and YYNGEE. The CDR3 contains 15 residues, cysteine and phenylalanine counted. The kept DNA is CDR3 alone, 45 bases in frame from the first base.

This sequence uses TRBV9 and TRBJ2-1, and TRBD2 matches 8 of the central bases. The source material was PBMCs. The clonotype originates from a human donor in good health (CMV status not recorded). Some clones in this sample may be carry-over from other donors' samples. The DNA sequence is TGTGCCAGCAGCGAGCGGGAGAGCTCCTACAATGAGCAGTTCTTC. Translated, it reads CASSERESSYNEQFF. Supplemented by the reference TRBV9 and TRBJ2-1 proteins around the CDR3, the complete variable domain is DSGVTQTPKHLITATGQRVTLRCSPRSGDLSVYWYQQSLDQGLQFLIQYYNGEERAKGNILERFSAQQFPDLHSELNLSSLELGDSALYFCASSERESSYNEQFFGPGTRLTVL.